This TCR beta chain derives from a study of CD8 T cells in Susac syndrome. An amount of RNA that ranged from 0.5 to 1 ug was reverse transcribed with random hexamers. Multiplex PCR with immunoSEQ amplified the TCR beta CDR3 across 54 Vbeta and 13 Jbeta. TCRdb independently ran MiXCR on the immunoSEQ multiplex PCR reads; one entry per CDR3 protein. This table holds about 200,000 distinct CDR3 sequences, 90% to 95% found once. Blood CD8+ and CD4+ T cells underwent high-throughput TCR beta sequencing. Patients with stable or active relapsing-remitting disease, all of them treatment-naive, made up the multiple sclerosis controls. The V gene's germline CDR1 is SGDLS and CDR2 YYNGEE. V shed 0 bases and J 7 bases; nucleotides not matched to a gene: 1. CDR3 length: 14 amino acids.

This TCR came from a human donor with multiple sclerosis. Sample: CD8+ T cells from PBMCs. This sequence joins TRBV9 and TRBJ1-6, with 7 bases identical to TRBD1. CDR3 in amino acids: CASSVGDRNSPLHF. CDR3 DNA: TGTGCCAGCAGCGTAGGGGACAGAAATTCACCCCTCCACTTT.